This TCR beta chain was recorded in a study of blood T cell repertoires in COVID-19. Across the whole study: Samples taken during acute and convalescent COVID-19 were collected in the United States, Italy and Spain.

The authors' processing: Quantification of nucleated cells was approximated via reference gene primer amplification. The table came from immunoSEQ multiplex PCR; TCRdb's copy has only in-frame clones and leaves some out. V, J and clone size were drawn from that table, and D and trimming were deduced from the DNA. This table has a few hundred thousand clones, about 85% appearing once. J lost 2 bases, V lost 5 bases, and 3 bases had no gene match. CDR1 KGHSH and CDR2 LQKENI come from the germline V gene. CDR3 length: 14 amino acids. This TCR was sampled from a woman in her sixties or seventies who had recovered from COVID-19. The chain has TRBV18 and TRBJ1-2; 9 nucleotides align to TRBD1. What was sequenced was peripheral blood. CDR3 sequence reads: CASSYGQGNYGYTF. The CDR3 DNA follows: TGTGCCAGCTCATATGGACAGGGGAACTATGGCTACACCTTC.